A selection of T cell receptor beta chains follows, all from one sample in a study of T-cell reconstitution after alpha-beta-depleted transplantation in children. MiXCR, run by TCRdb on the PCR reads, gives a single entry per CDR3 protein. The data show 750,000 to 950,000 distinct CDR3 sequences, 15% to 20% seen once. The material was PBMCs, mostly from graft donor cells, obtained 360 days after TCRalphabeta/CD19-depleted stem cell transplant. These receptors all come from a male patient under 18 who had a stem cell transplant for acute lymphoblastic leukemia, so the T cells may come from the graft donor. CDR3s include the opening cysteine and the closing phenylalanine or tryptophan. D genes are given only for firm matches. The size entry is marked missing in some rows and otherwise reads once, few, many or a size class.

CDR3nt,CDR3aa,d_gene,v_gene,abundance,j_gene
TGTGCCAGCAGGGACGGCGATAGCAATCAGCCCCAGCATTTT,CASRDGDSNQPQHF,NA,TRBV27,NA,TRBJ1-5
TGTGCCAGCAGCTTAGCGGGGCTTGGGGCTTTCTTT,CASSLAGLGAFF,NA,TRBV11-2,few,TRBJ1-1
TGTGCCAGCAGCTTAGAGGCTAGCGGATATTACAATGAGCAGTTCTTC,CASSLEASGYYNEQFF,TRBD2,TRBV11-2,many,TRBJ2-1
TGTGCCAGCAGCCCTGGGGGTTGGTACGGCCGGCTCACTGAAGCTTTCTTT,CASSPGGWYGRLTEAFF,NA,TRBV7-3,once,TRBJ1-1
TGCGCCAGCAGCTTGGATCCGGGCCTAGCCCTCTTC,CASSLDPGLALF,NA,TRBV5-1,few,TRBJ2-1
TGTGCCAGCAGCCACGTTACCGGGCCTCCCCGCTTC,CASSHVTGPPRF,NA,TRBV7-9,many,TRBJ2-5
TGCGCCAGCTGTGCGATCGGGGGCGGCGAGCAGTACTTC,CASCAIGGGEQYF,NA,TRBV5-1,NA,TRBJ2-7
TGCAGTGCTAGCCTAGACAGGGGGCTTGAAGCTTTCTTT,CSASLDRGLEAFF,TRBD1,TRBV20-1,NA,TRBJ1-1
TGCGCCAGCAGTATAAGACCTGGGGAGCAGTACTTC,CASSIRPGEQYF,NA,TRBV5-1,NA,TRBJ2-7
TGCGCCAGCAGCTTGTCTCCTACCTACGAGCAGTACTTC,CASSLSPTYEQYF,NA,TRBV11-2,many,TRBJ2-7
TGTGCCAGCAGGACAGGGATTTACGAGCAGTACTTC,CASRTGIYEQYF,TRBD1,TRBV27,many,TRBJ2-7
TGTGCCATCAGTGCCAATGCAGGAGGGCCCGACGAGCAGTACTTC,CAISANAGGPDEQYF,NA,TRBV10-3,many,TRBJ2-7
TGTGCCAGCAGTTCTGTGGGGGTATCACAAGAGACCCAGTACTTC,CASSSVGVSQETQYF,NA,TRBV12-3/TRBV12-4,NA,TRBJ2-5
TGTGCCAGCAGTTTTACCGGGGATCAGCCCCAGCATTTT,CASSFTGDQPQHF,NA,TRBV12-3/TRBV12-4,many,TRBJ1-5
TGTGCCAGCAGCCGCCACTTGGGGGAGCTGTTTTTT,CASSRHLGELFF,NA,TRBV11-2,NA,TRBJ2-2
TGTGCCATCCGACGCTTCAGGGAGCAGTACTTC,CAIRRFREQYF,NA,TRBV10-3,NA,TRBJ2-7
TGTGCCAGCAGTTTCGACCCGGCGGGGGAAAAACTGTTTTTT,CASSFDPAGEKLFF,NA,TRBV12-3/TRBV12-4,many,TRBJ1-4
TGTGCCAGCAGTTATACAGGGACGGATGGCTACACCTTC,CASSYTGTDGYTF,NA,TRBV6-5,NA,TRBJ1-2
TGTGCCAGCAGTTTATGGGACAGGGTCGGCGAGCAGTACTTC,CASSLWDRVGEQYF,TRBD1,TRBV27,NA,TRBJ2-7
TGTGCCAGCAGCGTGGGGAGCGGGAGGAACAATGAGCAGTTCTTC,CASSVGSGRNNEQFF,TRBD2,TRBV9,many,TRBJ2-1